Following are 25 T cell receptor beta chains from one sample sequenced in a study of blood T cell repertoires in COVID-19. The repertoire was sequenced with immunoSEQ multiplex PCR; TCRdb's copy has only in-frame clones and lacks some. Among approximately 210,000 clones listed, around 89% were seen once. Sequencing used PBMCs or T cells enriched from blood (not recorded which). Source of these receptors: a woman between 18 and 29 years old who had recovered from COVID-19.

The chain is built from TRBV28 and TRBJ1-3, with D perhaps matching TRBD1 (5 bases). The CDR3 totals 13 residues. The germline gives CDR1 MDHEN, CDR2 SYDVKM. Trimming took off 6 bases at V and 4 bases at J, with 10 bases between the two ends. The CDR3: CASRPTEGNTIYF. DNA of the CDR3: TGTGCCAGCAGACCGACAGAAGGAAACACCATATATTTT.

In its sample, this clone was seen many times. The chain employs TRBV2 and TRBJ1-1; unclear D gene. Germline CDR1 SNHLY, CDR2 FYNNEI. Trimming cost V 2 bases and J 0 bases, with 10 bases left between them. The length of the CDR3 is 15 residues. The CDR3 DNA reads TGTGCCAGCAGTGAATTCAGGATCATGAACACTGAAGCTTTCTTT. It is translated as CASSEFRIMNTEAFF.

This chain links TRBV19 with TRBJ1-5, with D possibly TRBD1 on 5 matching bases. Per germline, CDR1 LNHDA and CDR2 SQIVND (reference sequence). V dropped 5 bases and J dropped 1 base, with 15 bases sitting between them. CDR3 length: 16 residues. Here the CDR3 reads CASSSTGGRSNQPQHF. As DNA, the CDR3 is TGTGCCAGTAGTTCAACCGGGGGTCGAAGCAATCAGCCCCAGCATTTT.

V usage is TRBV7-6 and J usage is TRBJ2-5; a possible D gene is TRBD1 (6 bases). Trimming stripped 5 bases from V and 1 base from J, with 11 bases between. The CDR3 length is 14 residues. The germline V gene encodes CDR1 SGHVS and CDR2 FNYEAQ. For the CDR3, the DNA is TGTGCCAGCAGCCCGCGGACAGCCCAAGAGACCCAGTACTTC. Its protein is CASSPRTAQETQYF.

CDR3 sequence reads: CATSRIPGQEMNTEAFF. In nucleotides, the CDR3 is TGTGCCACCAGCAGAATACCCGGACAGGAGATGAACACTGAAGCTTTCTTT. The rearrangement uses TRBV15 and TRBJ1-1, with TRBD1 identical over 7 bases. Germline CDR1 reads LNHNV; CDR2 reads YYDKDF (reference sequence). Germline trimming cut 2 bases from V and 0 bases from J; bases unmatched to any gene: 9. This CDR3 region has 17 residues.

The chain is built from TRBV9 and TRBJ2-7; 7 bases are a match to TRBD2. Trimming took 0 bases from V and 1 from J; bases not matched to a gene: 4. Per germline, CDR1 SGDLS and CDR2 YYNGEE. The CDR3 is 15 amino acids. The CDR3 region has the DNA TGTGCCAGCAGCGTAGGGCTAGCGGCTTCCTACGAGCAGTACTTC. Translation gives CASSVGLAASYEQYF.

This clone has just a few counts. This chain joins TRBV4-1 and TRBJ2-3; D might be TRBD1 (5 bases). This CDR3 has 16 residues. V lost 1 base, J lost 4 bases, and 15 bases lay in between. Per germline, CDR1 MGHRA and CDR2 YSYEKL. The DNA of the CDR3 is TGCGCCAGCAGCCAAGTACATGGGGCCGGGTCAGATACGCAGTATTTT. Its translation: CASSQVHGAGSDTQYF.

This clone is a singleton in its sample. The chain employs TRBV6-5 and TRBJ2-3; TRBD1 is a possible D gene (6 bases). This CDR3 spans 14 amino acids. Trimming shortened V by 5 bases and J by 5 bases, and 14 bases separated the two germline ends. Germline V gives CDR1 MNHEY, CDR2 SVGAGI. The CDR3 nucleotides are TGTGCCAGCAGTAACCACAGGGAGATAGATACGCAGTATTTT. Translating gives CASSNHREIDTQYF.

The CDR3 reads CASSVTGGLETQYF. In DNA form, the CDR3 reads TGTGCCAGCAGCGTCACGGGGGGGCTGGAGACCCAGTACTTC. This rearrangement joins TRBV5-4 to TRBJ2-5, with 8 bases fitting TRBD2. The CDR3 covers 14 residues. Germline CDR1 reads SGHNT; CDR2 reads YYREEE (reference sequence). V was clipped by 4 bases and J by 5 bases; unmatched bases: 7.

This chain links TRBV9 with TRBJ1-2, with TRBD1 matching 9 bases. The CDR3 contains 13 residues. The V and J ends lost 4 bases and 8 bases, in that order; junction bases with no gene match: 6. Germline CDR1 reads SGDLS; CDR2 reads YYNGEE. The CDR3 coding sequence is TGTGCCAGCAGCCCCCGACAGGGGGGAGGCTACACCTTC. Its translation: CASSPRQGGGYTF. The complete variable domain, with remaining parts taken from reference TRBV9 and TRBJ1-2, reads DSGVTQTPKHLITATGQRVTLRCSPRSGDLSVYWYQQSLDQGLQFLIQYYNGEERAKGNILERFSAQQFPDLHSELNLSSLELGDSALYFCASSPRQGGGYTFGSGTRLTVV.

V and J are TRBV19 and TRBJ1-2; the match to TRBD1 covers 8 bases. This CDR3 comprises 14 residues. CDR1 is LNHDA, CDR2 SQIVND, per germline (reference sequence). The V and J ends lost 7 bases and 4 bases, in that order; junction bases with no gene match: 8. CDR3 amino acids: CASISGGAGYGYTF. CDR3 sequence (DNA): TGTGCCAGTATATCAGGGGGCGCAGGCTATGGCTACACCTTC.

The rearrangement uses TRBV7-2 and TRBJ1-2; maybe TRBD1 (6 bases). There are 14 residues in the CDR3. Germline V gene lookup returns CDR1 SGHTA and CDR2 FQGNSA. V was clipped by 1 base and J by 2 bases, with 8 bases between them. The DNA for the CDR3 is TGTGCCAGCAGCTTAGTAACAGGGAACTATGGCTACACCTTC. Residues: CASSLVTGNYGYTF. Supplemented by reference TRBV7-2 and TRBJ1-2, the full variable domain reads GAGVSQSPSNKVTEKGKDVELRCDPISGHTALYWYRQSLGQGLEFLIYFQGNSAPDKSGLPSDRFSAERTGGSVSTLTIQRTQQEDSAVYLCASSLVTGNYGYTFGSGTRLTVV.

The V and J genes are TRBV30 and TRBJ1-1, with D maybe TRBD1 (5 bases). The CDR3 has 13 amino acids. V gave up 0 bases and J gave up 2 bases, with 7 bases separating them. The germline V gene has CDR1 GTSNPN and CDR2 SVGIG (reference sequence). The CDR3 sequence is CAWSVGQNTEAFF. As DNA, the CDR3 is TGTGCCTGGAGTGTAGGACAAAACACTGAAGCTTTCTTT.

This chain uses TRBV2 with TRBJ2-5, with D maybe TRBD2 (5 bases). Germline V gene data show CDR1 as SNHLY and CDR2 as FYNNEI. Trimming took 6 bases from V and 6 from J, leaving 17 bases between them. The CDR3 runs 14 residues. In DNA, the CDR3 is TGTGCCAGCAGACGGGATTTTGACCGCCAGACCCAGTACTTC. It yields the protein CASRRDFDRQTQYF.

Only one count was recorded for this clone. V usage is TRBV24-1 and J usage is TRBJ2-1; D is perhaps TRBD1 (6 bases). Germline V lookup: CDR1 KGHDR, CDR2 SFDVKD. This CDR3 has 16 amino acids. Trimming removed 1 base at V and 0 bases at J, with 9 bases between. CDR3 region: CATSDLQGSSYNEQFF. The CDR3 coding sequence is TGTGCCACCAGTGATTTACAGGGCAGCTCCTACAATGAGCAGTTCTTC.

The chain carries TRBV13 and TRBJ1-1, with D tentatively TRBD1 (6 bases). The length of the CDR3 is 15 residues. CDR1 is PRHDT, CDR2 FYEKMQ, per germline (reference sequence). The V end lost 3 bases, the J end lost 2 bases, and 13 bases lay between the germline ends. The CDR3: CASSFDTGINTEAFF. As DNA, the CDR3 is TGTGCCAGCAGCTTCGACACAGGGATTAACACTGAAGCTTTCTTT.

On this clone itself: The sample carries other DNA sequences with the same CDR3. The rearrangement uses TRBV24-1 and TRBJ1-2; D is undetermined. CDR1 KGHDR and CDR2 SFDVKD come from the germline V gene. The CDR3 contains 12 residues. The V gene lost 3 bases and the J gene lost 2 bases, with 3 bases spanning the gap. The CDR3 region is CATSDTNYGYTF. CDR3 coding DNA: TGTGCCACCAGTGATACAAACTATGGCTACACCTTC.

This chain joins TRBV3-1 (or the pseudogene TRBV3-2) and TRBJ1-6, with 7 bases lining up with TRBD1. The V and J ends lost 2 bases and 8 bases, in that order; junction bases with no gene match: 6. Germline loops: CDR1 LGHDT, CDR2 YNNKEL (reference sequence). The CDR3 consists of 15 residues. This CDR3 reads CASSQQGVYHSPLHF. The CDR3 nucleotides read TGTGCCAGCAGCCAACAGGGGGTATATCATTCACCCCTCCACTTT.

The chain is built from TRBV6-4 and TRBJ1-1, with D perhaps matching TRBD1 (5 bases). The germline V gene has CDR1 MRHNA and CDR2 SNTAGT. Trimming left V 3 bases short and J 3 bases short, with 14 bases between. The CDR3 loop spans 15 amino acids. The CDR3 here is CASSEDGAGYTEAFF. DNA for the CDR3: TGTGCCAGCAGTGAGGATGGGGCAGGGTACACTGAAGCTTTCTTT.

This CDR3 is CASKTGGAEDTEAFF. The CDR3 nucleotides are TGTGCCAGTAAAACGGGAGGGGCCGAGGACACTGAAGCTTTCTTT. The chain carries TRBV28 and TRBJ1-1, with D tentatively TRBD1 (5 bases). CDR1 and CDR2 (germline): MDHEN, SYDVKM. This CDR3 comprises 15 residues. Trimming left V 9 bases short and J 3 bases short, with 20 bases between. Combining the CDR3 with reference TRBV28 and TRBJ1-1 gives the whole variable domain DVKVTQSSRYLVKRTGEKVFLECVQDMDHENMFWYRQDPGLGLRLIYFSYDVKMKEKGDIPEGYSVSREKKERFSLILESASTNQTSMYLCASKTGGAEDTEAFFGQGTRLTVV.

This chain joins TRBV12-5 and TRBJ2-7; 10 positions match TRBD1. The CDR3 runs 17 residues. J gave up 1 base and V 5 bases, and 11 bases lay outside the gene matches. From germline, CDR1 is LGHNT and CDR2 FRNRAP. CDR3 protein: CASGPVRGQGVSYEQYF. The CDR3 DNA reads TGTGCTAGTGGTCCCGTTCGAGGACAGGGGGTATCCTACGAGCAGTACTTC.

The chain employs TRBV29-1 and TRBJ1-2; perhaps TRBD1 as D (6 bases). The CDR3 is 11 residues long. Trimming removed 4 bases from V and 5 bases from J, with 8 bases in between. Germline CDR1 SQVTM, CDR2 ANQGSEA. The CDR3 spells CSVARGYGYTF. CDR3 nucleotides: TGCAGCGTTGCGAGGGGGTATGGCTACACCTTC.

The table lists this clone with a few counts. The rearrangement uses TRBV28 and TRBJ2-7, with a weak D call TRBD2 (6 bases). V was shortened by 6 bases and J by 2 bases, with 8 bases between the two germline ends. The CDR3 extends over 12 amino acids. CDR1 is MDHEN, CDR2 SYDVKM, per germline. The CDR3 spells CASRTSPYEQYF. The CDR3 region has the DNA TGTGCCAGCAGGACTAGTCCCTACGAGCAGTACTTC.

This clone turned up a few times. This chain connects TRBV4-2 to TRBJ2-6; 7 nucleotides line up with TRBD2. The CDR3 has 16 residues. Germline V gene lookup returns CDR1 LGHNA and CDR2 YNFKEQ. The junction had 1 base not matched to a gene; V was cut back by 0 bases and J by 2 bases. The CDR3: CASSQDGGAGANVLTF. In DNA form, the CDR3 reads TGTGCCAGCAGCCAAGATGGGGGGGCTGGGGCCAACGTCCTGACTTTC.

This chain links TRBV6-5 with TRBJ2-6; no firm D call. CDR3 length: 15 residues. CDR1 is MNHEY and CDR2 is SVGAGI in the germline V gene. The V end was cut by 4 bases, the J end by 0 bases, with 7 bases between. The CDR3 protein is CASSLEISGANVLTF. The CDR3 DNA reads TGTGCCAGCAGTTTGGAGATCTCTGGGGCCAACGTCCTGACTTTC.